The clone carrying this T cell receptor (beta chain) was observed a handful of times. Its target is not known. These data originate in a study of tumor-infiltrating lymphocytes in primary liver carcinoma. Study-wide results and limits: Blood's top-250-clone fraction was significantly lower than that of tumors (p = 0.039). Lower overlap was observed for tumor-adjacent and tumor-blood pairs relative to tumor region pairs.

Reverse transcription of roughly 480 ng total RNA with a constant-region primer produced TCR beta cDNA. Three nested multiplex PCR rounds, a slightly modified ARM-PCR, produced the libraries for TCR beta. Primers for the first two PCR rounds were TRBV1-TRBV30 forward primers and a C-beta reverse primer (about 11 cycles per round). TCRdb used MiXCR to reprocess the multiplex PCR reads, holding one entry per CDR3 protein. The sample yields about 59,000 distinct CDR3 sequences, 70% to 85% seen once. Investigators took RNA and DNA out together from roughly 21-30 mg of unsorted bulk tissue. Per the germline V gene, CDR1 is LNHDA and CDR2 is SQIVND (reference sequence). The CDR3 totals 15 residues. After removal of 1 base from V and 5 bases from J, the junction contained 3 bases not matched to a gene.

This sequence joins TRBV19 and TRBJ2-2; 8 positions match TRBD2. Sequenced: liver tumor tissue from sampling region 2. The sample's subset: tumor region T2, inferior pole. This clonotype was sampled from a man aged 40-50 years with primary liver carcinoma and hepatitis B virus infection. CDR3 sequence: CASSIAGGPTGELFF. In DNA, the CDR3 is TGTGCCAGTAGTATAGCGGGAGGGCCGACCGGGGAGCTGTTTTTT.